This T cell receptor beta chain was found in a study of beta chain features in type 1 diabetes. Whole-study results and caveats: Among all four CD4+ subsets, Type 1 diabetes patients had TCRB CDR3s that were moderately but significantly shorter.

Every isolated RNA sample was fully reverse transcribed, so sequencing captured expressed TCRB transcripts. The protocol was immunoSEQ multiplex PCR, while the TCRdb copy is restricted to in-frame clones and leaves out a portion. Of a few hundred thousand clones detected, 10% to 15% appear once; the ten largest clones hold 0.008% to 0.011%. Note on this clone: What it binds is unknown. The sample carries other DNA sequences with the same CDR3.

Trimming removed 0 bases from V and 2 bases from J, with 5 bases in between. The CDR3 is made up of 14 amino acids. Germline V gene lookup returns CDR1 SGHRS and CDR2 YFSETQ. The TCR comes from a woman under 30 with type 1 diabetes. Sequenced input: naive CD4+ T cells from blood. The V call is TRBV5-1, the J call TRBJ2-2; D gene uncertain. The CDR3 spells CASSLDTNTGELFF. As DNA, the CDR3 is TGCGCCAGCAGCTTGGACACCAACACCGGGGAGCTGTTTTTT.